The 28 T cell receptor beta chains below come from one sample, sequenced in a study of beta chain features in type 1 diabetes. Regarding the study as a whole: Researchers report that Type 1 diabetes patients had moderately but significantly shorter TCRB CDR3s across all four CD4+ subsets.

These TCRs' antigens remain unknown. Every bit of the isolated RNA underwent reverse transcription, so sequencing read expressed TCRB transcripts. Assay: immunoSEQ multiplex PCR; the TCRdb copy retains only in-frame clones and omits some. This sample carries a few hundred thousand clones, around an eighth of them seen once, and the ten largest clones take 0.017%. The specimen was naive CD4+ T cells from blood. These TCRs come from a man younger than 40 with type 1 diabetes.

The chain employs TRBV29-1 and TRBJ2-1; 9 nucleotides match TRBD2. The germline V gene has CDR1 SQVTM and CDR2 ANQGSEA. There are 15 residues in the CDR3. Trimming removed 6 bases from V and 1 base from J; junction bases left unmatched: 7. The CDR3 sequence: CSVGPSGTSYNEQFF. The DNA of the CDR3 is TGCAGCGTGGGACCTAGCGGGACATCCTACAATGAGCAGTTCTTC.

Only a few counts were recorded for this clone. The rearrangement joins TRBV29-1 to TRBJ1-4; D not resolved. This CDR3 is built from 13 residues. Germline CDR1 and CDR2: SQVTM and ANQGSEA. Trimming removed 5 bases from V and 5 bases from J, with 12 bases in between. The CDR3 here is CSVMRQLNEKLFF. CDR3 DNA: TGCAGCGTTATGAGGCAGCTAAATGAAAAACTGTTTTTT.

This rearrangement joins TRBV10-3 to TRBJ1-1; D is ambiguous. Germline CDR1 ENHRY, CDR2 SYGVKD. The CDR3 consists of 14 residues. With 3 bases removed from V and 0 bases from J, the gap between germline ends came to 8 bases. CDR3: CAISEQNMNTEAFF. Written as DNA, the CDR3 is TGTGCCATCAGTGAACAGAACATGAACACTGAAGCTTTCTTT.

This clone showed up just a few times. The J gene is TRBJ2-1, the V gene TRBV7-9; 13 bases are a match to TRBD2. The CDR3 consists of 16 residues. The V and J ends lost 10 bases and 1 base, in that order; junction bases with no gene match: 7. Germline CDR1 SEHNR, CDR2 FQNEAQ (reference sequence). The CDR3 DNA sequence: TGTGCCACGCCTTTGGGACTAGCGGGGTCCTACAATGAGCAGTTCTTC. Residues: CATPLGLAGSYNEQFF.

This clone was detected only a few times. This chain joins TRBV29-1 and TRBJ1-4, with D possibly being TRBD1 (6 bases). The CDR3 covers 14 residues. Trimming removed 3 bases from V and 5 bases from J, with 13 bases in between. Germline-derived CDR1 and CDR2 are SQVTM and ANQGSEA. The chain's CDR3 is CSVDPTGLNEKLFF. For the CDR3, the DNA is TGCAGCGTTGACCCCACAGGGCTAAATGAAAAACTGTTTTTT.

This CDR3 reads CASSSLTSGNYEQYF. The CDR3, as DNA: TGTGCCAGCAGCTCCTTAACTAGCGGGAACTACGAGCAGTACTTC. The chain joins TRBV7-2 to TRBJ2-7; 10 positions match TRBD2. In germline, CDR1 is SGHTA, CDR2 FQGNSA. Trimming removed 4 bases from V and 3 bases from J; junction bases left unmatched: 6. The CDR3 totals 15 residues.

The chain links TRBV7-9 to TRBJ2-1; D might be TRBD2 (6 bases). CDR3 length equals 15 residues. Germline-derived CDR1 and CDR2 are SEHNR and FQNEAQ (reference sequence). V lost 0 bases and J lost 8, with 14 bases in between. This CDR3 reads CASSLAGRDTDEQFF. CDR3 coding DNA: TGTGCCAGCAGCTTAGCGGGGCGGGATACCGATGAGCAGTTCTTC.

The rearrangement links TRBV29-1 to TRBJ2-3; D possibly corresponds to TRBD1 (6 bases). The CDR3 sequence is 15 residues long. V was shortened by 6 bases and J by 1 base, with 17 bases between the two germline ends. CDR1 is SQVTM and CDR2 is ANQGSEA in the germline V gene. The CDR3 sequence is CSVRGWGLGTDTQYF. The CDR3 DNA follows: TGCAGCGTGAGGGGCTGGGGGCTGGGCACAGATACGCAGTATTTT.

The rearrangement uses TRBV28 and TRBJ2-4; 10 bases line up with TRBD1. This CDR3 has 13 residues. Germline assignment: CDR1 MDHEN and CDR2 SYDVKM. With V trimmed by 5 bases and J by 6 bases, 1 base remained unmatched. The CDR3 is CASSRQGANIQYF. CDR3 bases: TGTGCCAGCAGTAGACAGGGGGCAAACATTCAGTACTTC.

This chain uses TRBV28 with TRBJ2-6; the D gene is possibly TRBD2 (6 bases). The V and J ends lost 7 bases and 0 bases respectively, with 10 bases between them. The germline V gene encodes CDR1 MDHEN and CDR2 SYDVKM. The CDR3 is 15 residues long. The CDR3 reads CASTLGGSGANVLTF. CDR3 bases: TGTGCCAGCACCCTGGGGGGCTCTGGGGCCAACGTCCTGACTTTC.

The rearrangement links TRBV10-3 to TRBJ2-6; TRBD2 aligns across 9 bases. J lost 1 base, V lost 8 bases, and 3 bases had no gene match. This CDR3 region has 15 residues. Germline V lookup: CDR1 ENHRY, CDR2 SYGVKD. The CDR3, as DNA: TGTGCCATCGCGGGAGGGACGTCTGGGGCCAACGTCCTGACTTTC. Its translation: CAIAGGTSGANVLTF.

This chain's CDR3 is CASMAGLAGRIVNEQFF. The CDR3 nucleotides are TGTGCCAGCATGGCAGGACTAGCGGGCCGGATCGTCAATGAGCAGTTCTTC. The rearrangement uses TRBV5-4 and TRBJ2-1; TRBD2 agrees at 11 bases. V dropped 6 bases and J dropped 6; count of bases not matched to a gene: 14. The CDR3 has 17 residues. Germline CDR1 and CDR2: SGHNT and YYREEE (reference sequence).

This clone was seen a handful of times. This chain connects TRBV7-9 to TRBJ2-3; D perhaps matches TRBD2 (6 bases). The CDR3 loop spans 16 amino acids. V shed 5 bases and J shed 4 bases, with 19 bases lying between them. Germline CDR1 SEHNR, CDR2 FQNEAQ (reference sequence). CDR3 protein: CASSPLEGLWSDTQYF. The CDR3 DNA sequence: TGTGCCAGCAGCCCATTGGAGGGCCTATGGTCAGATACGCAGTATTTT.

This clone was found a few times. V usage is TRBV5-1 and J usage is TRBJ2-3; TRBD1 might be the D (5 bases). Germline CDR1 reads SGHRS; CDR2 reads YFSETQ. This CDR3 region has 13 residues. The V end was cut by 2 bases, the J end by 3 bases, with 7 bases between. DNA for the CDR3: TGCGCCAGCAGCTTCCAGGGAACAGATACGCAGTATTTT. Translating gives CASSFQGTDTQYF.

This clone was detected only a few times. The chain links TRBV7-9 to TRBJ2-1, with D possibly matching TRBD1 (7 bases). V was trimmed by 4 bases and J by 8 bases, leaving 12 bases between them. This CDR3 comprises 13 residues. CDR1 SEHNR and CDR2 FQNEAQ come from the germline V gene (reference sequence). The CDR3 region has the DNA TGTGCCAGCAGCTCTCAGGGGGGCCATGAGCAGTTCTTC. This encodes CASSSQGGHEQFF.

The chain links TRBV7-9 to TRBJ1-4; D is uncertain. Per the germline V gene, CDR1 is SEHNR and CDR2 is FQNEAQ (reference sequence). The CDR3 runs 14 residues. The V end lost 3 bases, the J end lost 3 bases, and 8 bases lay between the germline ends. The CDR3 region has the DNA TGTGCCAGCAGCTTTCGAGGGCCTAATGAAAAACTGTTTTTT. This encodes CASSFRGPNEKLFF.

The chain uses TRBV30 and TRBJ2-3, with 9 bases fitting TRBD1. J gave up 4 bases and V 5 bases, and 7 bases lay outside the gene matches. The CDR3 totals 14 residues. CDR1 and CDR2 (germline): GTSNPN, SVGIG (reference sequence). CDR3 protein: CAWDPGQGSDTQYF. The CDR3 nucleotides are TGTGCCTGGGACCCGGGACAGGGTTCAGATACGCAGTATTTT.

The DNA for the CDR3 is TGTGCCAGCAGCCGCGGATTCGTTTCTGGGGCCAACGTCCTGACTTTC. Protein product: CASSRGFVSGANVLTF. The rearrangement joins TRBV7-3 to TRBJ2-6; D gene unclear. V lost 5 bases and J 1 base, leaving 12 bases between the germline ends. The CDR3 has 16 amino acids. Germline assignment: CDR1 SGHTA and CDR2 FQGTGA.

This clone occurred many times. The CDR3 sequence is CSGSTSRETQYF. DNA for the CDR3: TGCAGCGGCAGTACTAGCAGGGAGACCCAGTACTTC. The rearrangement uses TRBV29-1 and TRBJ2-5, with D perhaps TRBD2 (6 bases). Per the germline V gene, CDR1 is SQVTM and CDR2 is ANQGSEA. Trimming took 7 bases from V and 5 from J, leaving 14 bases between them. The CDR3 covers 12 residues.

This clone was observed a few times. CDR3 sequence: CASSPHFSTNHNEQFF. DNA of the CDR3: TGTGCCAGCAGCCCCCATTTCTCCACAAACCACAATGAGCAGTTCTTC. J is TRBJ2-1 and V is TRBV7-9, with D hard to call. The germline gives CDR1 SEHNR, CDR2 FQNEAQ (reference sequence). This CDR3 contains 16 residues. V was cut by 5 bases and J by 5 bases, with 19 bases left in between.

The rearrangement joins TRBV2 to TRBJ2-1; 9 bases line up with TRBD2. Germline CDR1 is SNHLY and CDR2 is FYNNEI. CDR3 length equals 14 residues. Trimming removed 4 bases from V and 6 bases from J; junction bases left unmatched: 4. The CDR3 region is CASSAAGGLNEQFF. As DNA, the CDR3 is TGTGCCAGCAGTGCGGCGGGAGGGCTCAATGAGCAGTTCTTC.

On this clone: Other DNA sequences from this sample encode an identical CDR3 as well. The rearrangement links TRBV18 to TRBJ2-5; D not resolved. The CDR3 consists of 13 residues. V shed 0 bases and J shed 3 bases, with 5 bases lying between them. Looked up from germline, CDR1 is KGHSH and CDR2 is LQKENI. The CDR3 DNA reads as TGTGCCAGCTCACCACCAGGAGAAGAGACCCAGTACTTC. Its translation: CASSPPGEETQYF. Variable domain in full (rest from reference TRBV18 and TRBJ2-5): NAGVMQNPRHLVRRRGQEARLRCSPMKGHSHVYWYRQLPEEGLKFMVYLQKENIIDESGMPKERFSAEFPKEGPSILRIQQVVRGDSAAYFCASSPPGEETQYFGPGTRLLVL.

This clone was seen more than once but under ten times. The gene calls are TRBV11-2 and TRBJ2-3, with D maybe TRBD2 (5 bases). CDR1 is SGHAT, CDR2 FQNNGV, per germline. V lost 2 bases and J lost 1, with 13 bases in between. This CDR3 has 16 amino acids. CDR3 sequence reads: CASSLIEGLGTDTQYF. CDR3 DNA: TGTGCCAGCAGCTTAATCGAAGGACTTGGCACAGATACGCAGTATTTT.

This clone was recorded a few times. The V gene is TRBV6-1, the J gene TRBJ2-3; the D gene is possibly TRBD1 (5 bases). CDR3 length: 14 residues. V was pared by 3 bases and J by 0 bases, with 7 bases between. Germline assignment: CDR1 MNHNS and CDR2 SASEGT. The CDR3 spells CASSDRASTDTQYF. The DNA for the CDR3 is TGTGCCAGCAGTGACAGGGCTAGCACAGATACGCAGTATTTT.

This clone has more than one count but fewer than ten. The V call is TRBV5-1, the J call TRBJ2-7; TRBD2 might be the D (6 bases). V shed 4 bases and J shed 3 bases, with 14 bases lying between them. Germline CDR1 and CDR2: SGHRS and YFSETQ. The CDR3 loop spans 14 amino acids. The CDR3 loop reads CASSPRDSNYEQYF. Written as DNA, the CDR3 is TGCGCCAGCAGCCCGCGGGACTCGAACTACGAGCAGTACTTC.

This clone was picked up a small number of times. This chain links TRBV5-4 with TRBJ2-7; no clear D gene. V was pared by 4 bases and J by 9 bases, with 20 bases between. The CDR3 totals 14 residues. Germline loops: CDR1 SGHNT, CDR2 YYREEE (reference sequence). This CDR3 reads CASSERQAPGVQYF. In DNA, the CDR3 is TGTGCCAGCAGCGAAAGGCAGGCTCCTGGCGTGCAGTACTTC. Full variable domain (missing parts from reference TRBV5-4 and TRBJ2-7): ETGVTQSPTHLIKTRGQQVTLRCSSQSGHNTVSWYQQALGQGPQFIFQYYREEENGRGNFPPRFSGLQFPNYSSELNVNALELDDSALYLCASSERQAPGVQYFGPGTRLTVT.

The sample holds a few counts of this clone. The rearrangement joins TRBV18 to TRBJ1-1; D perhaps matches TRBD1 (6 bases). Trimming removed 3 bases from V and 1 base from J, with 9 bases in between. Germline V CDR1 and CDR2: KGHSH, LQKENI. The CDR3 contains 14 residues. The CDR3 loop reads CASSPQDRNTEAFF. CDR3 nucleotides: TGTGCCAGCTCACCTCAGGACAGGAACACTGAAGCTTTCTTT.

CDR3: CATSRDPAGGETQYF. The CDR3 DNA sequence: TGTGCCACCAGCAGAGATCCAGCGGGAGGGGAGACCCAGTACTTC. The gene calls are TRBV15 and TRBJ2-5; 10 bases fit TRBD2. Germline assignment: CDR1 LNHNV and CDR2 YYDKDF (reference sequence). The ends lost 0 bases at V and 5 bases at J; junction bases unmatched: 3. The CDR3 totals 15 residues.